The next 21 T cell receptor beta chains were all read from a single sample in a study of cytomegalovirus exposure and HLA in healthy donors (dated by TCRdb to 2016 to 2017). The library was made by the immunoSEQ multiplex PCR assay. A mixture of 60 forward primers for TCR Vbeta segments and 13 reverse primers for TCR Jbeta segments was used in the multiplex PCR. TCRdb's version of the immuneACCESS table is confined to in-frame rearrangements and falls short of the full clone set. An unresolved V gene accounts for under half of the shortfall where checked; the remainder is of unknown origin. The sample yields 150,000 to 200,000 clones; more than 65% were counted once. The ten largest clonotypes hold about 4.3% of the sample. Input material: PBMCs. These receptor sequences come from a man aged 18 to 29 in good health and CMV-seropositive.

To note about this clone: The sample holds other DNA sequences that translate to the same CDR3. The chain has TRBV15 and TRBJ2-3; 8 bases agree with TRBD2. The length of the CDR3 is 14 residues. V shed 1 base and J 5 bases; nucleotides not matched to a gene: 2. From germline, CDR1 is LNHNV and CDR2 YYDKDF (reference sequence). The CDR3 spells CATSRGLAGDTQYF. CDR3 DNA: TGTGCCACCAGCAGAGGTCTAGCGGGAGATACGCAGTATTTT.

The rearrangement joins TRBV27 to TRBJ1-1; 8 bases agree with TRBD1. Germline CDR1 is MNHEY and CDR2 is SMNVEV (reference sequence). Unmatched junction bases numbered 6, after V lost 4 bases and J lost 5 bases. The CDR3 length is 14 residues. DNA for the CDR3: TGTGCCAGCAGTTCAGGACAGGGTGGGACTGAAGCTTTCTTT. Its protein product is CASSSGQGGTEAFF.

This chain links TRBV5-6 with TRBJ1-2; D may be TRBD1 (6 bases). Germline CDR1 SGHDT, CDR2 YYEEEE. The CDR3 is made up of 15 amino acids. V lost 5 bases, J lost 7 bases, and 21 bases lay in between. The CDR3 coding sequence is TGTGCCAGCAGATCACTTTGGGGGGGGCGAGGTGGCTACACCTTC. It translates to CASRSLWGGRGGYTF.

This chain uses TRBV7-2 with TRBJ2-6, with 7 positions matching TRBD1. J gave up 0 bases and V 1 base, and 3 bases lay outside the gene matches. CDR3 length equals 17 residues. Germline V lookup: CDR1 SGHTA, CDR2 FQGNSA. The CDR3 DNA reads as TGTGCCAGCAGCTTAGGGCGACAGGGCTCTGGGGCCAACGTCCTGACTTTC. Protein: CASSLGRQGSGANVLTF. The entire variable domain, with the rest obtained from reference TRBV7-2 and TRBJ2-6, is as follows: GAGVSQSPSNKVTEKGKDVELRCDPISGHTALYWYRQSLGQGLEFLIYFQGNSAPDKSGLPSDRFSAERTGGSVSTLTIQRTQQEDSAVYLCASSLGRQGSGANVLTFGAGSRLTVL.

This clone was observed a handful of times. This chain connects TRBV5-1 to TRBJ2-2; tentative D call: TRBD2 (5 bases). V was trimmed by 4 bases and J by 6 bases, leaving 13 bases between them. Germline V CDR1 and CDR2: SGHRS, YFSETQ. The CDR3 spans 14 residues. This CDR3 reads CASSGLASPGELFF. The CDR3 nucleotides are TGCGCCAGCAGCGGGTTAGCGAGCCCCGGGGAGCTGTTTTTT.

This clone was seen just once. The chain is built from TRBV5-4 and TRBJ2-1; the match to TRBD2 covers 9 bases. Germline values: CDR1 SGHNT, CDR2 YYREEE (reference sequence). CDR3 length: 15 amino acids. J gave up 3 bases and V 1 base, and 2 bases lay outside the gene matches. The CDR3 bases are TGTGCCAGCAGCTTGACTAGCGGGCACTACAATGAGCAGTTCTTC. It encodes CASSLTSGHYNEQFF. Complete variable domain (other parts from reference TRBV5-4 and TRBJ2-1): ETGVTQSPTHLIKTRGQQVTLRCSSQSGHNTVSWYQQALGQGPQFIFQYYREEENGRGNFPPRFSGLQFPNYSSELNVNALELDDSALYLCASSLTSGHYNEQFFGPGTRLTVL.

J is TRBJ2-2 and V is TRBV6-5; TRBD1 aligns across 8 bases. The CDR3 has 15 amino acids. The trim removed 5 bases at V and 6 bases at J, leaving 8 bases unmatched. The germline V gene encodes CDR1 MNHEY and CDR2 SVGAGI. CDR3 region: CASSPGQGMAGELFF. DNA for the CDR3: TGTGCCAGCAGTCCCGGACAGGGAATGGCCGGGGAGCTGTTTTTT.

This clone was detected a few times. The V gene is TRBV6-6, the J gene TRBJ1-5; 8 bases are shared with TRBD1. Germline loops: CDR1 MNHNY, CDR2 SVGAGI (reference sequence). V trimming: 4 bases; J trimming: 6 bases; junction bases outside the gene matches: 8. The CDR3 is 15 amino acids. CDR3 amino acids: CASSFGQGRGQPQHF. The CDR3 nucleotides read TGTGCCAGCAGTTTTGGACAGGGACGGGGTCAGCCCCAGCATTTT.

The genes are TRBV15 and TRBJ1-1; no clear D. The CDR3 consists of 13 residues. V shed 3 bases and J shed 10 bases, with 15 bases lying between them. Looked up from germline, CDR1 is LNHNV and CDR2 is YYDKDF (reference sequence). CDR3 nucleotide sequence: TGTGCCACCAGCAGGGCCCCCGGGGAAGTAGCTTTCTTT. This encodes CATSRAPGEVAFF.

Details on this clone: The junction shows a germline mismatch at one end, possibly a read error. The chain links TRBV7-7 to TRBJ1-1; 7 nucleotides align to TRBD1. The CDR3 is 18 amino acids. Germline CDR1 reads SSHAT; CDR2 reads FNYEAQ (reference sequence). The CDR3 DNA reads TGTGCTAGCAGCCCTACTCACAGGGGATTCGACGTAGGCACTGAAGCTTTCTTT. Translating it yields CASSPTHRGFDVGTEAFF. The complete variable domain, with remaining parts taken from reference TRBV7-7 and TRBJ1-1, reads GAGVSQSPRYKVTKRGQDVTLRCDPISSHATLYWYQQALGQGPEFLTYFNYEAQPDKSGLPSDRFSAERPEGSISTLTIQRTEQRDSAMYRCASSPTHRGFDVGTEAFFGQGTRLTVV.

This rearrangement joins TRBV27 to TRBJ2-2, with 11 positions matching TRBD2. With 5 bases clipped from V and 4 bases from J, the junction kept 12 bases outside the gene matches. The CDR3 extends over 18 amino acids. Germline loops: CDR1 MNHEY, CDR2 SMNVEV (reference sequence). The CDR3 loop reads CASSEGTSGFAGTGELFF. In nucleotides, the CDR3 is TGTGCCAGCAGTGAAGGGACTAGCGGATTCGCGGGCACCGGGGAGCTGTTTTTT.

The CDR3 region is CASSLTAGYGYTF. The CDR3 DNA reads TGCGCCAGCAGCTTAACAGCCGGCTATGGCTACACCTTC. V usage is TRBV5-1 and J usage is TRBJ1-2; D is unresolved. The V end was cut by 2 bases, the J end by 4 bases, with 9 bases between. The CDR3 runs to 13 residues. From germline, CDR1 is SGHRS and CDR2 YFSETQ. The variable domain in full, with the rest retrieved from reference TRBV5-1 and TRBJ1-2, is KAGVTQTPRYLIKTRGQQVTLSCSPISGHRSVSWYQQTPGQGLQFLFEYFSETQRNKGNFPGRFSGRQFSNSRSEMNVSTLELGDSALYLCASSLTAGYGYTFGSGTRLTVV.

The CDR3 DNA reads TGTGCCAGCAGTGACTTGCGGCTAGCGGGAGACACCGGGGAGCTGTTTTTT. It encodes CASSDLRLAGDTGELFF. V usage is TRBV6-1 and J usage is TRBJ2-2; 10 nucleotides line up with TRBD2. Unmatched junction bases numbered 7, after V lost 3 bases and J lost 3 bases. From germline, CDR1 is MNHNS and CDR2 SASEGT. CDR3 size: 17 residues.

This chain connects TRBV28 to TRBJ2-2, with 8 bases lining up with TRBD1. There are 15 residues in the CDR3. CDR1 and CDR2 (germline): MDHEN, SYDVKM. Trimming took 6 bases from V and 5 from J; bases not matched to a gene: 8. Written as DNA, the CDR3 is TGTGCCAGCAGCCCAGACAGGGGCCGGACCGGGGAGCTGTTTTTT. This codes for CASSPDRGRTGELFF.

V is TRBV9 and J is TRBJ2-1, with TRBD2 matching 8 bases. The germline CDR1 and CDR2 sequences are SGDLS and YYNGEE. The CDR3 is 15 residues long. V trimming: 4 bases; J trimming: 4 bases; junction bases outside the gene matches: 7. In DNA, the CDR3 is TGTGCCAGCAGCCCCCGAAGCGGGAGATACAATGAGCAGTTCTTC. Amino acids: CASSPRSGRYNEQFF.

The chain uses TRBV7-8 and TRBJ2-2; D not resolved. V lost 0 bases to trimming and J lost 5 bases, with 4 bases between them. The CDR3 covers 13 residues. Germline V lookup: CDR1 SGHVS, CDR2 FQNEAQ. The CDR3 DNA reads TGTGCCAGCAGCTTAGCTCATACCGGGGAGCTGTTTTTT. This codes for CASSLAHTGELFF.

The chain employs TRBV10-3 and TRBJ1-1, with 7 bases matching TRBD1. V was clipped by 4 bases and J by 3 bases; unmatched bases: 2. This CDR3 contains 13 residues. CDR1 and CDR2 from the germline V gene are ENHRY and SYGVKD. As DNA, the CDR3 is TGTGCCATCAGTGCGCAGGGGGACACTGAAGCTTTCTTT. It specifies CAISAQGDTEAFF.

The chain has TRBV13 and TRBJ2-7; the D gene is possibly TRBD1 (6 bases). The germline CDR1 and CDR2 sequences are PRHDT and FYEKMQ (reference sequence). Between the trimmed V and J ends, which lost 1 base and 5 bases, there was a span of 6 bases. This CDR3 has 12 residues. The CDR3 sequence: CASSLAGDEQYV. As DNA, the CDR3 is TGTGCCAGCAGCTTAGCAGGGGACGAGCAGTACGTC.

The J gene is TRBJ1-1, the V gene TRBV19; maybe TRBD1 (5 bases). Trimming shortened V by 5 bases and J by 5 bases, and 12 bases separated the two germline ends. CDR3 length: 13 residues. Germline V gene data show CDR1 as LNHDA and CDR2 as SQIVND (reference sequence). Here the CDR3 DNA reads TGTGCCAGTAGTTTGGGGGGAGGTACTGAAGCTTTCTTT. This codes for CASSLGGGTEAFF.

The chain recombines TRBV23-1 with TRBJ1-1, with D possibly TRBD1 on 6 matching bases. TRBV23-1 is treated as an ORF (open reading frame) with a function not yet certain. The CDR3 has 14 amino acids. Deletions cut 7 bases from V and 1 base from J, with 13 bases between. For the CDR3, the DNA is TGCGCCAGCACCGTCGCGACAGGGAACACTGAAGCTTTCTTT. This sequence encodes CASTVATGNTEAFF.

The genes are TRBV25-1 and TRBJ1-3; possibly TRBD1 for D (5 bases). CDR3 length equals 14 residues. V gave up 2 bases and J gave up 1 base, with 6 bases separating them. CDR1 is MGHDK, CDR2 SYGVNS, per germline. The CDR3 sequence is CASSEAGSGNTIYF. In nucleotides, the CDR3 is TGTGCCAGCAGTGAAGCAGGGTCTGGAAACACCATATATTTT.